This record looks at one T cell receptor beta chain sequence and its context. This entry is derived from a study of blood T cell repertoires in COVID-19. Whole-study context: There were acute and convalescent COVID-19 samples, and they came from the United States, Italy and Spain. The cDNA or gDNA used as material had been derived from T cells, B-cell-depleted T cells, or PBMCs.

In the source study's methods: Amplified reference gene primers provided the basis for estimating nucleated cell counts. The protocol was immunoSEQ multiplex PCR, while the TCRdb copy is restricted to in-frame clones and leaves out a portion. V, J and clone size are taken as reported in that table, and D and trimming were inferred from the DNA itself. The data contain 23,000 or so clones, more than 70% of them singletons. The CDR3 is 15 residues long. Trimming left V 6 bases short and J 3 bases short, with 15 bases between. Germline lookup yields CDR1 LNHDA and CDR2 SQIVND (reference sequence). The sequencing sample was made of peripheral blood. This sequence originates from a human donor with active COVID-19. The donor label of this sample is uncertain. This chain uses TRBV19 with TRBJ1-5; TRBD1 might be the D (6 bases). CDR3 sequence (DNA): TGTGCCAGTAGGACACAGGGAAGCAACAATCAGCCCCAGCATTTT. Amino acids: CASRTQGSNNQPQHF.